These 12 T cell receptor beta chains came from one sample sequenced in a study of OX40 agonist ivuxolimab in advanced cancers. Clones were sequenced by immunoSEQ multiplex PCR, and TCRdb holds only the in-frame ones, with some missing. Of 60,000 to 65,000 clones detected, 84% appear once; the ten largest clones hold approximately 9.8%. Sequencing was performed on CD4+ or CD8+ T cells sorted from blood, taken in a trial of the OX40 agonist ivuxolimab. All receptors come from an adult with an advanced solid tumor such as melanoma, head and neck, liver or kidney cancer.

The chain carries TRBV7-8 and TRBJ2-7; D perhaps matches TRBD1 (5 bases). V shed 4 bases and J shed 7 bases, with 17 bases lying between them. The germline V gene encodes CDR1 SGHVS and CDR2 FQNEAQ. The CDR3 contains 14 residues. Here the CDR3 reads CASSSQGWGGEQYF. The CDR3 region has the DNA TGTGCCAGCAGCTCTCAGGGCTGGGGTGGTGAGCAGTACTTC.

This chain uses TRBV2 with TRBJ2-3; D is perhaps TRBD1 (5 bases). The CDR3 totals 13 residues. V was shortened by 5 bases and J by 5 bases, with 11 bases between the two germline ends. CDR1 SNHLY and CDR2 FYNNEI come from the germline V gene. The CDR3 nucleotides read TGTGCCAGCAGTCGACAGTCGGGAGATACGCAGTATTTT. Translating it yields CASSRQSGDTQYF.

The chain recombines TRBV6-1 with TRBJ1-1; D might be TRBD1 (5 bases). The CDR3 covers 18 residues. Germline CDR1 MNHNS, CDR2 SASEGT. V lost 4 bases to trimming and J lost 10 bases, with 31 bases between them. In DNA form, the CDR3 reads TGTGCCAGCAGTGCCCGGTGGGGGGGGACGGCTTTCACACTGGTAGCTTTCTTT. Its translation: CASSARWGGTAFTLVAFF.

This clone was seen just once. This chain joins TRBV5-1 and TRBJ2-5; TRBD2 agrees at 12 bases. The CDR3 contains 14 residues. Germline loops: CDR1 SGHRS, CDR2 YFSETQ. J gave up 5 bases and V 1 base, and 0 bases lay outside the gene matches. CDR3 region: CASSLTSGRETQYF. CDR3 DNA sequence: TGCGCCAGCAGCTTGACTAGCGGGAGGGAGACCCAGTACTTC. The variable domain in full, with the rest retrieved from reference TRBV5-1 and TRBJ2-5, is KAGVTQTPRYLIKTRGQQVTLSCSPISGHRSVSWYQQTPGQGLQFLFEYFSETQRNKGNFPGRFSGRQFSNSRSEMNVSTLELGDSALYLCASSLTSGRETQYFGPGTRLLVL.

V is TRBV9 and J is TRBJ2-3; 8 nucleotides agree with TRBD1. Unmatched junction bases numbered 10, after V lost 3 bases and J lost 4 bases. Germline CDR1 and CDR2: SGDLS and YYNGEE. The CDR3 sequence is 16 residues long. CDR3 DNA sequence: TGTGCCAGCAGCGCCAGGGTAGGACAGGGAGCAGATACGCAGTATTTT. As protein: CASSARVGQGADTQYF.

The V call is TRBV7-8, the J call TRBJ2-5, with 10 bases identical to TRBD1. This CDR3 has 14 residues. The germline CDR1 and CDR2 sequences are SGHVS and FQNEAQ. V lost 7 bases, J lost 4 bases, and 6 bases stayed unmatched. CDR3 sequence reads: CASTRQGAGETQYF. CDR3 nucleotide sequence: TGTGCCAGCACCCGACAGGGGGCAGGAGAGACCCAGTACTTC.

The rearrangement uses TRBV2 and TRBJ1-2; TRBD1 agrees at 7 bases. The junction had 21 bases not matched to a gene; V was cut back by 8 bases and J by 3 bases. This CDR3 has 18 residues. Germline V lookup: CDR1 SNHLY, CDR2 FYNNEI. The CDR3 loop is CASPRQPQTGTAYYGYTF. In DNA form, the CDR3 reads TGTGCCAGCCCCCGACAACCCCAAACCGGGACAGCCTACTATGGCTACACCTTC.

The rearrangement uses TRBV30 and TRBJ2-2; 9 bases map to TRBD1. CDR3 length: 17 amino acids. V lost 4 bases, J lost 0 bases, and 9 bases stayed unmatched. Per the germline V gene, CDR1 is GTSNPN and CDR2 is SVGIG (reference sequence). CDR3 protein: CAWIDRGTVTNTGELFF. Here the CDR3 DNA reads TGTGCCTGGATCGACAGGGGGACCGTAACGAACACCGGGGAGCTGTTTTTT.

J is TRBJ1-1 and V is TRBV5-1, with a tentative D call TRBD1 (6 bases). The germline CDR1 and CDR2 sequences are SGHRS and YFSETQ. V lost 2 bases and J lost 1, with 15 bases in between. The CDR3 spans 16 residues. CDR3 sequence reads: CASSFRQGRPNTEAFF. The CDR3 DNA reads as TGCGCCAGCAGCTTCCGCCAGGGGAGGCCGAACACTGAAGCTTTCTTT.

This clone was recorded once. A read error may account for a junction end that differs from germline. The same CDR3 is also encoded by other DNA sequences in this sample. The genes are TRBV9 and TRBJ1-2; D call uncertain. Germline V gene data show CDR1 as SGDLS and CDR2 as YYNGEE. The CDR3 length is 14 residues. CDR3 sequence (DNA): TGTGCCAGTAGCGTTACTACAGCGGGGTATGGCTACACCTTC. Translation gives CASSVTTAGYGYTF.

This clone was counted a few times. This chain's CDR3 is CASSIRGGQPQHF. DNA for the CDR3: TGTGCCAGTAGTATAAGGGGAGGTCAGCCCCAGCATTTT. V gene TRBV19 combines with J gene TRBJ1-5; TRBD1 might be the D (5 bases). This CDR3 is built from 13 residues. The V end was cut by 2 bases, the J end by 6 bases, with 8 bases between. Germline-derived CDR1 and CDR2 are LNHDA and SQIVND (reference sequence).

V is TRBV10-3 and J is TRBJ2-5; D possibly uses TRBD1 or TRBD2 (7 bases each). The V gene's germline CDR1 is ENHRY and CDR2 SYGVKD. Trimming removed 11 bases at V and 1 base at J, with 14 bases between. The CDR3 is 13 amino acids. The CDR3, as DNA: TGTGCCGTTCAGGGGGGGGCCCAAGAGACCCAGTACTTC. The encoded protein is CAVQGGAQETQYF.